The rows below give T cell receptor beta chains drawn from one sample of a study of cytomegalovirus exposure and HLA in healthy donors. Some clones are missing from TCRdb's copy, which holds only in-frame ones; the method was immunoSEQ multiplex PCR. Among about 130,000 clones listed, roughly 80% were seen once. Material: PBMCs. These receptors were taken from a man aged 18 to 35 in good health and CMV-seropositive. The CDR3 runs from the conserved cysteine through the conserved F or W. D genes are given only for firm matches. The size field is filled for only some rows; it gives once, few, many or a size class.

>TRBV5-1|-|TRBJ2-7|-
CASSSRTSSYEQYF
TGCGCCAGCAGCTCGAGGACAAGCTCCTACGAGCAGTACTTC
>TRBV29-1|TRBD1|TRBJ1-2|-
CSVDRGSLGYTF
TGCAGCGTCGACAGGGGCAGCCTTGGCTACACCTTC
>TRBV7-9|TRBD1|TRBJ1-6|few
CAGSRTRQGNSPLHF
TGTGCCGGCAGCCGGACTCGACAGGGAAATTCACCCCTCCACTTT
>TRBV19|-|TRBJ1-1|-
CASSRGVGNTEAFF
TGTGCCAGTAGTCGGGGAGTCGGGAACACTGAAGCTTTCTTT
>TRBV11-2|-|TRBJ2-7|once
CASSLDLGYEQYF
TGTGCCAGCAGCTTAGATCTCGGGTACGAGCAGTACTTC
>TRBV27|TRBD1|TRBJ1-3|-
CASSPPRTGHSGNTIYF
TGTGCCAGCAGTCCCCCAAGGACAGGGCACTCTGGAAACACCATATATTTT
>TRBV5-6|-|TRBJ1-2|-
CASSERTVYGYTF
TGTGCCAGCAGCGAACGGACAGTTTATGGCTACACCTTC
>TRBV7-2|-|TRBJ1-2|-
CASSSTATLNGYTF
TGTGCCAGCAGCTCAACAGCAACCCTGAATGGCTACACCTTC
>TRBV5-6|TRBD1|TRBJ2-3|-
CASSFLDRDTDTQYF
TGTGCCAGCAGTTTCTTAGACAGGGACACAGATACGCAGTATTTT
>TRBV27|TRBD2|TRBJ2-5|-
CASSPPTSGGMFGETQYF
TGTGCCAGCAGTCCACCGACTAGCGGGGGGATGTTTGGGGAGACCCAGTACTTC
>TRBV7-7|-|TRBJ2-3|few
CASSSNSGKTQYF
TGTGCTAGCAGCTCGAATAGCGGAAAAACGCAGTATTTT
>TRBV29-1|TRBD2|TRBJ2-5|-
CSVKGLAGGQETQYF
TGCAGCGTTAAGGGACTAGCGGGGGGGCAGGAGACCCAGTACTTC
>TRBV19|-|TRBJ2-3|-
CASRQYTDTQYF
TGTGCCAGTCGACAGTACACAGATACGCAGTATTTT
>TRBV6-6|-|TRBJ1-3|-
CASRRPEDSGNTIYF
TGTGCCAGCAGACGGCCGGAGGACAGTGGAAACACCATATATTTT
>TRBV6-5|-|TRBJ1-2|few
CASSYREGAHGYTF
TGTGCCAGCAGTTACCGCGAGGGAGCTCATGGCTACACCTTC
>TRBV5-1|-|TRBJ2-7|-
CASSADSVLTEQYF
TGCGCCAGCAGCGCTGACAGTGTGCTAACCGAGCAGTACTTC